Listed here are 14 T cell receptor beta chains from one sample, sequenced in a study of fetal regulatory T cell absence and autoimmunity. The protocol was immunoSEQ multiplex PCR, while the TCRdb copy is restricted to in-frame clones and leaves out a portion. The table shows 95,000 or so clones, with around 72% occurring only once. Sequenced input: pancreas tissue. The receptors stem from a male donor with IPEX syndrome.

CDR3 sequence: CASSISGTFPYEQYF. DNA of the CDR3: TGTGCCAGTAGTATAAGCGGGACATTTCCCTACGAGCAGTACTTC. The J gene is TRBJ2-7, the V gene TRBV19; D possibly corresponds to TRBD2 (7 bases). The CDR3 runs to 15 residues. Trimming took 2 bases from V and 2 from J, leaving 13 bases between them. Germline-derived CDR1 and CDR2 are LNHDA and SQIVND (reference sequence).

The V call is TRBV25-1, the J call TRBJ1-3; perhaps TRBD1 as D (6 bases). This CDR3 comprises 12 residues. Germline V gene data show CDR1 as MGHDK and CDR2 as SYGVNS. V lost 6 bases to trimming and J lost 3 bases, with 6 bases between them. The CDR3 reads CASSRGGNTIYF. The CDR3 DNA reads TGTGCCAGCAGCAGGGGTGGAAACACCATATATTTT.

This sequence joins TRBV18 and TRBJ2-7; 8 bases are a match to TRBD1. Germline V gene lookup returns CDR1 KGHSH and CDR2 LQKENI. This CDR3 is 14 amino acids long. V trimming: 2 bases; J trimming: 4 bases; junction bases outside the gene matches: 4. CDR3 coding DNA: TGTGCCAGCTCACCAAAGGACAGGGCTTACGAGCAGTACTTC. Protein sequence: CASSPKDRAYEQYF.

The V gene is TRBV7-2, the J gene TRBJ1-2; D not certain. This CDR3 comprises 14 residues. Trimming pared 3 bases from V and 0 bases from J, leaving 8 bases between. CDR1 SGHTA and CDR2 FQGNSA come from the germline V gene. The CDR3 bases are TGTGCCAGCAGCTTTGAGCACACTAACTATGGCTACACCTTC. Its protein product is CASSFEHTNYGYTF.

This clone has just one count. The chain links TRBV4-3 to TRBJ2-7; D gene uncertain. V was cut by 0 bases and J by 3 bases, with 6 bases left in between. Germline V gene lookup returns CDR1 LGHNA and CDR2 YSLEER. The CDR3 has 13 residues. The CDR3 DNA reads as TGCGCCAGCAGCCAAGACAATAACTACGAGCAGTACTTC. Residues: CASSQDNNYEQYF.

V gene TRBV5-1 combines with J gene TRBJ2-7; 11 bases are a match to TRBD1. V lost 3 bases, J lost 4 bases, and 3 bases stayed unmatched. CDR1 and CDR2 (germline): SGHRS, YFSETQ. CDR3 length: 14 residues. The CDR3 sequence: CASSWTGGVYEQYF. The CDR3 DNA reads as TGCGCCAGCAGCTGGACAGGGGGCGTTTACGAGCAGTACTTC.

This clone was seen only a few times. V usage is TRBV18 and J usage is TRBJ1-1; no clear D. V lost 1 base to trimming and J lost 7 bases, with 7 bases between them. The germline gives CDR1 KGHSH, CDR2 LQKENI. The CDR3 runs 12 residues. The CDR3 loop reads CASSPRTVEAFF. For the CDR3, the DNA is TGTGCCAGCTCACCACGGACGGTTGAAGCTTTCTTT.

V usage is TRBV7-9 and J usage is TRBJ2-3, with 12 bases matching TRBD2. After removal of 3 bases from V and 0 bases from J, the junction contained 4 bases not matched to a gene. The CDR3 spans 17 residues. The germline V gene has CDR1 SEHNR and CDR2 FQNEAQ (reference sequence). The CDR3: CASSLKTSGRSTDTQYF. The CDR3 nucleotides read TGTGCCAGCAGCTTGAAAACTAGCGGGAGGAGCACAGATACGCAGTATTTT.

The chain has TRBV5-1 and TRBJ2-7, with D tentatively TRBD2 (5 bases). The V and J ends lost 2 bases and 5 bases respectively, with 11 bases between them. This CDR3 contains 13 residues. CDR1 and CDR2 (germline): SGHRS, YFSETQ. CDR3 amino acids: CASSLSGVNEQYF. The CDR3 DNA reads TGCGCCAGCAGCTTATCCGGGGTTAACGAGCAGTACTTC.

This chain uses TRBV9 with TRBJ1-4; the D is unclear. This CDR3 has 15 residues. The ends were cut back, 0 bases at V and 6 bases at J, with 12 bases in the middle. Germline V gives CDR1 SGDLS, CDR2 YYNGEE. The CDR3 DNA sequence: TGTGCCAGCAGCGTAGGAGGTGGGAACTATGAAAAACTGTTTTTT. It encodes CASSVGGGNYEKLFF.

This CDR3 reads CASSLARVGTNEQFF. Written as DNA, the CDR3 is TGCGCCAGCAGCTTGGCTCGGGTTGGAACGAATGAGCAGTTCTTC. The chain has TRBV5-1 and TRBJ2-1; D is unclear. The germline V gene has CDR1 SGHRS and CDR2 YFSETQ. The CDR3 is made up of 15 amino acids. The V end was cut by 0 bases, the J end by 7 bases, with 14 bases between.

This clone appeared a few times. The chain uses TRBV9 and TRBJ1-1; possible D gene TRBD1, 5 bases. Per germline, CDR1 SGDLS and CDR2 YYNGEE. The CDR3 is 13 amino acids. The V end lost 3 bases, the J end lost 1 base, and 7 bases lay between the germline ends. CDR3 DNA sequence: TGTGCCAGCAGCGCGACAGCGAACACTGAAGCTTTCTTT. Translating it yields CASSATANTEAFF.

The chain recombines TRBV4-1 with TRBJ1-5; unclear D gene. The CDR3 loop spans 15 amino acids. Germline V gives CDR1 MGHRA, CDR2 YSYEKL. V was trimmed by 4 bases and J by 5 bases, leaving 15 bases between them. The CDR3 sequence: CASSRVGGWDQPQHF. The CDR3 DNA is TGCGCCAGCAGCCGCGTTGGAGGGTGGGATCAGCCCCAGCATTTT.

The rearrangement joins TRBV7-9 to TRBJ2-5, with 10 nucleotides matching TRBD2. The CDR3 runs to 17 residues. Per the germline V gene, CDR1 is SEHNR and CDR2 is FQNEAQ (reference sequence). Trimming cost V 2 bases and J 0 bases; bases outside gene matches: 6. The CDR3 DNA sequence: TGTGCCAGCAGCTTAATTCCTAGCGGGGGTTACCAAGAGACCCAGTACTTC. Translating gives CASSLIPSGGYQETQYF. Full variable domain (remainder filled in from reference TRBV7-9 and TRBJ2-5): DTGVSQNPRHKITKRGQNVTFRCDPISEHNRLYWYRQTLGQGPEFLTYFQNEAQLEKSRLLSDRFSAERPKGSFSTLEIQRTEQGDSAMYLCASSLIPSGGYQETQYFGPGTRLLVL.